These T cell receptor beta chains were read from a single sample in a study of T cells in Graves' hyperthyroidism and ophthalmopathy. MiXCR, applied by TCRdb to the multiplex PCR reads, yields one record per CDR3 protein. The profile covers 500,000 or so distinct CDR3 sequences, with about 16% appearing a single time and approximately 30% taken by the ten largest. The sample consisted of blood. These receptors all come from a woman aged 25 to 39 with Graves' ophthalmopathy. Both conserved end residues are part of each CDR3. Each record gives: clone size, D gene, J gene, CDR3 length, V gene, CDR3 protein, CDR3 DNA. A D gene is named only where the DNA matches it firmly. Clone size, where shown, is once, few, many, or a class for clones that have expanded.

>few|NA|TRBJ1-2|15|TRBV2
CASSDPLQTGYGYTF
TGTGCCAGCAGTGACCCCCTTCAGACAGGTTATGGCTACACCTTC
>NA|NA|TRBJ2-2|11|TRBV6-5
CASSYGWELFF
TGTGCCAGCAGTTACGGGTGGGAGCTGTTTTTT
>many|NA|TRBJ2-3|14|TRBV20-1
CSARGTSLTDTQYF
TGCAGTGCTAGAGGGACTTCTCTCACAGATACGCAGTATTTT
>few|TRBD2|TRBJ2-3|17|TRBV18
CASSLIEREGPADTQYF
TGTGCCAGCTCACTAATTGAGCGGGAGGGCCCTGCAGATACGCAGTATTTT
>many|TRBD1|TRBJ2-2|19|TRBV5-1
CASSPTAPPNRGRAGELFF
TGCGCCAGCAGCCCGACGGCGCCTCCAAACAGGGGTAGGGCCGGGGAGCTGTTTTTT
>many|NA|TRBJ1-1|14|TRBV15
CATRGGRPNTEAFF
TGTGCCACCCGGGGGGGCAGGCCGAACACTGAAGCTTTCTTT
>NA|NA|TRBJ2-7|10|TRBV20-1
CSANGPEQYF
TGCAGTGCTAATGGTCCGGAGCAGTACTTC
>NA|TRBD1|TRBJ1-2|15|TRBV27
CASSLGQGYGHGYTF
TGTGCCAGCAGTCTCGGACAGGGATACGGACATGGCTACACCTTC
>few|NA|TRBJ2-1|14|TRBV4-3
CASSQEGLNNEQFF
TGCGCCAGCAGCCAAGAAGGACTTAACAATGAGCAGTTCTTC
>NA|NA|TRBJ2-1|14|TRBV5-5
CASSIRGPYNEQFF
TGTGCCAGCAGCATTAGAGGTCCCTACAATGAGCAGTTCTTC
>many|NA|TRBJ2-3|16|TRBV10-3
CAISESRAGSTDTQYF
TGTGCCATCAGTGAGTCGAGAGCCGGGAGCACAGATACGCAGTATTTT
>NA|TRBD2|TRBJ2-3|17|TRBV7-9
CASSLDSSGASTDTQYF
TGTGCCAGCAGCTTAGACTCTAGCGGGGCGAGCACAGATACGCAGTATTTT
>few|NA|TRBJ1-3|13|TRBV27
CASSLQGGNTIYF
TGTGCCAGCAGTTTACAGGGAGGAAACACCATATATTTT
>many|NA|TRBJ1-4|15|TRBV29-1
CSVKGGLSTNEKLFF
TGCAGCGTCAAAGGGGGACTCTCAACTAATGAAAAACTGTTTTTT
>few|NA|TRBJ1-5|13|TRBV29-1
CSVGFAGDQPQHF
TGCAGCGTTGGATTCGCCGGCGACCAGCCCCAGCATTTT
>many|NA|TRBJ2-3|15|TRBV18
CASSIGGPGTDTQYF
TGTGCCAGCTCCATAGGGGGGCCCGGCACAGATACGCAGTATTTT
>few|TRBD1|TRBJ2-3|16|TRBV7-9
CASSLFQGVSTDTQYF
TGTGCCAGCAGCTTATTCCAGGGGGTGTCCACAGATACGCAGTATTTT
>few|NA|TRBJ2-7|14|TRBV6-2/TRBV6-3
CASSYVEGRGEQYF
TGTGCCAGCAGTTACGTGGAGGGTAGAGGCGAGCAGTACTTC
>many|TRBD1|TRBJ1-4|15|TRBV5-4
CASSANRGLNEKLFF
TGTGCCAGCAGCGCCAACAGGGGGCTAAATGAAAAACTGTTTTTT
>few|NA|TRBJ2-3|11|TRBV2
CASRSRDTQYF
TGTGCCAGCAGGAGCAGAGATACGCAGTATTTT
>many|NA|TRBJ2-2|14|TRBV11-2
CASSLVSNTGELFF
TGTGCCAGCAGCTTAGTCTCCAACACCGGGGAGCTGTTTTTT
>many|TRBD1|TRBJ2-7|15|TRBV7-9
CASSPWGQGAYEQYF
TGTGCCAGCAGCCCGTGGGGACAGGGGGCGTACGAGCAGTACTTC
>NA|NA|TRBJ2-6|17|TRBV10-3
CAISDPLQGAGANVLTF
TGTGCCATCAGTGACCCACTCCAGGGTGCTGGGGCCAACGTCCTGACTTTC
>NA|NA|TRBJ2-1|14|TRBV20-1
CSASRESTYNEQFF
TGCAGTGCTAGTCGGGAGTCCACCTACAATGAGCAGTTCTTC
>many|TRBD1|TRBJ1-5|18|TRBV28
CASSLPGQGAGGNQPQHF
TGTGCCAGCAGTCTACCGGGACAGGGGGCTGGTGGCAATCAGCCCCAGCATTTT
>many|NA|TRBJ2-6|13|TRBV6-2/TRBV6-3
CASMASGANVLTF
TGTGCCAGCATGGCCTCTGGGGCCAACGTCCTGACTTTC
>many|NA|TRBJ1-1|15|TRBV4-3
CASSQDTSQNTEAFF
TGCGCCAGCAGCCAAGATACGTCACAGAACACTGAAGCTTTCTTT
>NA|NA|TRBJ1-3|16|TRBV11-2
CASSLGDTGTGNTIYF
TGTGCCAGCAGCTTAGGGGATACAGGGACTGGAAACACCATATATTTT
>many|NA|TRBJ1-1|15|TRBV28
CASLPIGAQTDEAFF
TGTGCCAGCCTCCCCATAGGGGCACAGACTGATGAAGCTTTCTTT
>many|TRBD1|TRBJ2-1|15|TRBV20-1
CSARGGTADRNEQFF
TGCAGTGCTAGAGGTGGGACAGCGGACCGCAATGAGCAGTTCTTC
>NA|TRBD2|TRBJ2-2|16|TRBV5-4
CASSSPEREVTGELFF
TGTGCCAGCAGCTCTCCAGAGCGGGAGGTCACCGGGGAGCTGTTTTTT
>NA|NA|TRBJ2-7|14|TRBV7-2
CASSLERSRHEQYF
TGTGCCAGCAGCTTAGAAAGGAGCCGCCACGAGCAGTACTTC
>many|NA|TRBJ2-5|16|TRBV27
CASSLGAQGGQETQYF
TGTGCCAGCAGTTTAGGAGCCCAGGGGGGGCAAGAGACCCAGTACTTC
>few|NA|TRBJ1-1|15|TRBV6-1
CASSFATGSSTEAFF
TGTGCCAGCAGTTTCGCAACAGGGTCGAGCACTGAAGCTTTCTTT
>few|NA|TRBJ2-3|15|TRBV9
CASSVDRGVTDTQYF
TGTGCCAGCAGCGTAGATAGGGGGGTCACAGATACGCAGTATTTT
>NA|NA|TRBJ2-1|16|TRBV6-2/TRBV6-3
CASSYLILRDYNEQFF
TGTGCCAGCAGTTACCTAATTTTGAGGGACTACAATGAGCAGTTCTTC